Each of the 5 T cell receptor beta chains below was sequenced from the same sample in a study of cytomegalovirus exposure and HLA in healthy donors. PCR was performed using 60 Vbeta and 13 Jbeta primers. Produced via immunoSEQ multiplex PCR; TCRdb's table is partial and in-frame only. The table lists tens of thousands of clones, 78% of them singletons. Sequenced: PBMCs. The source is a woman aged 40 to 50 in good health and CMV-seronegative.

The chain joins TRBV6-6 to TRBJ2-3, with 7 bases lining up with TRBD2. The junction had 8 bases not matched to a gene; V was cut back by 4 bases and J by 1 base. The CDR3 extends over 16 amino acids. In germline, CDR1 is MNHNY, CDR2 SVGAGI (reference sequence). The CDR3 DNA is TGTGCCAGCAGTTCCCCCAGCGGGACTGGCACAGATACGCAGTATTTT. Amino acids: CASSSPSGTGTDTQYF.

V is TRBV28 and J is TRBJ2-7; TRBD2 is a possible D gene (6 bases). This CDR3 region has 14 residues. Trimming removed 7 bases at V and 3 bases at J, with 16 bases between. CDR1 and CDR2 (germline): MDHEN, SYDVKM. CDR3 loop: CASISTGVDYEQYF. In DNA, the CDR3 is TGTGCCAGCATAAGTACGGGAGTTGACTACGAGCAGTACTTC.

This chain joins TRBV2 and TRBJ2-1; TRBD2 matches 8 bases. Germline V gene data show CDR1 as SNHLY and CDR2 as FYNNEI. Germline trimming cut 7 bases from V and 9 bases from J; bases unmatched to any gene: 8. CDR3 length: 13 residues. The DNA for the CDR3 is TGTGCCAGCATGCGACTAGCGAGCCGTGAGCAGTTCTTC. Protein: CASMRLASREQFF.

The chain couples TRBV30 to TRBJ2-2; 7 bases line up with TRBD1. V dropped 4 bases and J dropped 5; count of bases not matched to a gene: 13. CDR1 is GTSNPN, CDR2 SVGIG, per germline (reference sequence). CDR3 size: 16 residues. The DNA for the CDR3 is TGTGCCTGGAAGCTTGTACCAGGGGGTTTTACCGGGGAGCTGTTTTTT. Translation: CAWKLVPGGFTGELFF.

The V call is TRBV11-2, the J call TRBJ2-1, with 12 bases matching TRBD2. The J segment lost 4 bases and the V segment lost 4 bases, leaving 5 bases of the junction unmatched. Germline values: CDR1 SGHAT, CDR2 FQNNGV. CDR3 length: 16 residues. Here the CDR3 reads CASSSLAGGPYNEQFF. DNA for the CDR3: TGTGCCAGCAGCTCTCTAGCGGGAGGGCCGTACAATGAGCAGTTCTTC.